These 30 T cell receptor beta chains originate from one sample sequenced in a study of technical replicates of blood from several donors. Produced via immunoSEQ multiplex PCR; TCRdb's table is partial and in-frame only. The sample lists over 65,000 clones, roughly 97% occurring once. The source material was T cells isolated from PBMCs. Receptor source: a human donor in good health.

The chain has TRBV5-1 and TRBJ2-6; TRBD1 might be the D (5 bases). The germline V and J ends were trimmed by 0 bases and 4 bases, with 11 bases remaining between them. Germline V lookup: CDR1 SGHRS, CDR2 YFSETQ. This CDR3 contains 16 residues. The CDR3 region is CASSLAVNRGANVLTF. As DNA, the CDR3 is TGCGCCAGCAGCTTGGCCGTCAACAGGGGGGCCAACGTCCTGACTTTC.

The chain recombines TRBV7-3 with TRBJ2-7, with D maybe TRBD1 (7 bases). Germline values: CDR1 SGHTA, CDR2 FQGTGA. V was trimmed by 5 bases and J by 4 bases, leaving 15 bases between them. The CDR3 runs 14 residues. The CDR3 loop reads CASSAGQQPYEQYF. CDR3 in DNA: TGTGCCAGCAGCGCGGGACAGCAACCATACGAGCAGTACTTC. Combining the CDR3 with reference TRBV7-3 and TRBJ2-7 gives the whole variable domain GAGVSQTPSNKVTEKGKYVELRCDPISGHTALYWYRQSLGQGPEFLIYFQGTGAADDSGLPNDRFFAVRPEGSVSTLKIQRTERGDSAVYLCASSAGQQPYEQYFGPGTRLTVT.

The chain recombines TRBV27 with TRBJ2-7, with D unresolved. The CDR3 is made up of 11 amino acids. CDR1 and CDR2 (germline): MNHEY, SMNVEV (reference sequence). The germline V and J ends were trimmed by 7 bases and 4 bases, with 8 bases remaining between them. DNA of the CDR3: TGTGCCAGCAAGAACGGTTACGAGCAGTACTTC. It translates to CASKNGYEQYF.

V gene TRBV30 combines with J gene TRBJ1-3; tentative D call: TRBD1 (5 bases). This CDR3 has 16 amino acids. V was shortened by 0 bases and J by 2 bases, with 14 bases between the two germline ends. Germline V lookup: CDR1 GTSNPN, CDR2 SVGIG (reference sequence). The CDR3 spells CAWSVASGTAGNTIYF. DNA of the CDR3: TGTGCCTGGAGTGTAGCCTCTGGGACTGCTGGAAACACCATATATTTT.

The chain carries TRBV4-1 and TRBJ1-2, with D unresolved. The V and J ends lost 5 bases and 2 bases respectively, with 24 bases between them. Per the germline V gene, CDR1 is MGHRA and CDR2 is YSYEKL. This CDR3 has 18 residues. CDR3 DNA: TGCGCCAGCAGCAAGCGGGATCTAAGTTTGTTAATCAACTATGGCTACACCTTC. Translating gives CASSKRDLSLLINYGYTF.

This sequence joins TRBV30 and TRBJ1-2; no reliable D call. Per the germline V gene, CDR1 is GTSNPN and CDR2 is SVGIG (reference sequence). V was pared by 2 bases and J by 5 bases, with 12 bases between. There are 13 residues in the CDR3. CDR3 sequence (DNA): TGTGCCTGGAGTCCGGGGTTATCTTATGGCTACACCTTC. Protein sequence: CAWSPGLSYGYTF.

V gene TRBV7-9 combines with J gene TRBJ2-2; the D gene is possibly TRBD1 (5 bases). The V and J ends lost 1 base and 3 bases respectively, with 15 bases between them. Per germline, CDR1 SEHNR and CDR2 FQNEAQ (reference sequence). This CDR3 has 17 amino acids. As DNA, the CDR3 is TGTGCCAGCAGCTTAGGACCGCGACAGATTGACACCGGGGAGCTGTTTTTT. Amino acids: CASSLGPRQIDTGELFF.

The chain couples TRBV4-1 to TRBJ2-1; 8 bases fit TRBD2. The junction had 2 bases not matched to a gene; V was cut back by 0 bases and J by 7 bases. Germline V CDR1 and CDR2: MGHRA, YSYEKL. The length of the CDR3 is 14 residues. As DNA, the CDR3 is TGCGCCAGCAGCCAAGAACTAGCGGAGAATGAGCAGTTCTTC. Residues: CASSQELAENEQFF.

About this clone itself: Other nucleotide sequences in the sample specify the same CDR3. This rearrangement joins TRBV5-1 to TRBJ1-5, with D hard to call. Trimming removed 4 bases at V and 1 base at J, with 12 bases between. Germline loops: CDR1 SGHRS, CDR2 YFSETQ. The CDR3 loop spans 15 amino acids. Written as DNA, the CDR3 is TGCGCCAGCAGCCTAGCGGGAGGAAGCAATCAGCCCCAGCATTTT. This encodes CASSLAGGSNQPQHF.

The chain's CDR3 is CAISAGTGTDTQYF. CDR3 DNA sequence: TGTGCCATCAGTGCCGGGACTGGCACAGATACGCAGTATTTT. The chain couples TRBV10-3 to TRBJ2-3; TRBD2 is a possible D gene (6 bases). The CDR3 consists of 14 residues. V lost 4 bases to trimming and J lost 1 base, with 9 bases between them. CDR1 is ENHRY, CDR2 SYGVKD, per germline.

The chain has TRBV4-1 and TRBJ2-1, with 8 nucleotides matching TRBD1. This CDR3 is built from 16 residues. Germline CDR1 MGHRA, CDR2 YSYEKL. Unmatched junction bases numbered 9, after V lost 0 bases and J lost 8 bases. The CDR3: CASSQEPGGETDEQFF. As DNA, the CDR3 is TGCGCCAGCAGCCAAGAACCAGGGGGCGAAACCGATGAGCAGTTCTTC.

The J gene is TRBJ2-1, the V gene TRBV6-5, with 8 bases matching TRBD2. The junction had 7 bases not matched to a gene; V was cut back by 0 bases and J by 6 bases. The CDR3 length is 16 residues. Germline CDR1 and CDR2: MNHEY and SVGAGI. The CDR3 DNA follows: TGTGCCAGCAGTTACTCAGCCAGCGGGAGAACCAATGAGCAGTTCTTC. Protein product: CASSYSASGRTNEQFF.

This clone was recorded only once. The V and J genes are TRBV6-5 and TRBJ2-5; the D gene is possibly TRBD1 (6 bases). Germline-derived CDR1 and CDR2 are MNHEY and SVGAGI. This CDR3 region has 14 residues. V was trimmed by 0 bases and J by 3 bases, leaving 8 bases between them. CDR3 in DNA: TGTGCCAGCAGTTACTCCGGACAGAAAGAGACCCAGTACTTC. Translated, it gives CASSYSGQKETQYF.

V usage is TRBV23-1 and J usage is TRBJ1-3, with a possible D match to TRBD1 (5 bases). TRBV23-1 is recorded as an ORF, its role being uncertain. The CDR3 loop spans 15 amino acids. V lost 4 bases, J lost 4 bases, and 14 bases lay in between. CDR3 sequence: CASSLQALVGNTIYF. As DNA, the CDR3 is TGCGCCAGCAGTCTACAGGCATTGGTCGGAAACACCATATATTTT.

The J gene is TRBJ2-7, the V gene TRBV5-4; TRBD1 aligns across 7 bases. Germline CDR1 SGHNT, CDR2 YYREEE (reference sequence). The CDR3 sequence is 13 residues long. V lost 4 bases, J lost 3 bases, and 4 bases stayed unmatched. CDR3 protein: CASSQGQRYEQYF. The CDR3 nucleotides are TGTGCCAGCAGCCAGGGACAGCGCTACGAGCAGTACTTC.

CDR3 nucleotide sequence: TGTGCCAGCAGTTTAGACCCAACAGGGGGCTCCTACAATGAGCAGTTCTTC. Its protein is CASSLDPTGGSYNEQFF. This sequence joins TRBV28 and TRBJ2-1, with 8 bases matching TRBD1. The CDR3 runs 17 residues. V was clipped by 2 bases and J by 0 bases; unmatched bases: 6. Germline V gene sequence: CDR1 MDHEN, CDR2 SYDVKM.

V is TRBV5-1 and J is TRBJ2-2; TRBD2 aligns across 10 bases. Germline CDR1 is SGHRS and CDR2 is YFSETQ. The CDR3 length is 16 residues. V shed 2 bases and J 4 bases; nucleotides not matched to a gene: 5. In DNA, the CDR3 is TGCGCCAGCAGCTTAACTAGCGGGGCTTCCACCGGGGAGCTGTTTTTT. This encodes CASSLTSGASTGELFF.

The chain employs TRBV5-6 and TRBJ2-2, with D hard to call. This CDR3 has 14 residues. Deletions cut 1 base from V and 1 base from J, with 5 bases between. Germline V gives CDR1 SGHDT, CDR2 YYEEEE. The CDR3 nucleotides read TGTGCCAGCAGCTTGACAGTGAACACCGGGGAGCTGTTTTTT. Translating gives CASSLTVNTGELFF. Supplemented by reference TRBV5-6 and TRBJ2-2, the full variable domain reads DAGVTQSPTHLIKTRGQQVTLRCSPKSGHDTVSWYQQALGQGPQFIFQYYEEEERQRGNFPDRFSGHQFPNYSSELNVNALLLGDSALYLCASSLTVNTGELFFGEGSRLTVL.

This clone was detected once. This rearrangement joins TRBV11-2 to TRBJ2-3; the D gene is possibly TRBD1 (5 bases). The ends were cut back, 5 bases at V and 8 bases at J, with 11 bases in the middle. The germline V gene has CDR1 SGHAT and CDR2 FQNNGV. The CDR3 runs 12 residues. In DNA form, the CDR3 reads TGTGCCAGCAGCAAAACTCAGGGTACGCAGTATTTT. Its translation is CASSKTQGTQYF.

This sequence joins TRBV27 and TRBJ1-4; TRBD1 agrees at 8 bases. CDR3 length equals 19 residues. Germline lookup yields CDR1 MNHEY and CDR2 SMNVEV (reference sequence). J gave up 7 bases and V 6 bases, and 22 bases lay outside the gene matches. The CDR3 DNA follows: TGTGCCAGCAGACGAGGGGACAGGTTACGGGTTCGGTCTGGTGAAAAACTGTTTTTT. Amino acids: CASRRGDRLRVRSGEKLFF.

This rearrangement joins TRBV9 to TRBJ1-2, with TRBD1 matching 10 bases. CDR1 SGDLS and CDR2 YYNGEE come from the germline V gene. J was trimmed by 3 bases and V by 5 bases; bases with no gene match: 13. This CDR3 is 17 amino acids long. Written as DNA, the CDR3 is TGTGCCAGCAGGAGAGGACAGGGGGATTTAAGGTACTATGGCTACACCTTC. This translates into CASRRGQGDLRYYGYTF. Filled out from reference TRBV9 and TRBJ1-2, the complete variable domain reads DSGVTQTPKHLITATGQRVTLRCSPRSGDLSVYWYQQSLDQGLQFLIQYYNGEERAKGNILERFSAQQFPDLHSELNLSSLELGDSALYFCASRRGQGDLRYYGYTFGSGTRLTVV.

The chain employs TRBV19 and TRBJ2-1, with TRBD2 matching 12 bases. After removal of 5 bases from V and 9 bases from J, the junction contained 11 bases not matched to a gene. The CDR3 loop spans 16 amino acids. The germline V gene encodes CDR1 LNHDA and CDR2 SQIVND (reference sequence). The CDR3 nucleotides read TGTGCCAGTAGTTCAACTCTAGCGGGAGGGTCGGGTGAGCAGTTCTTC. Amino acids: CASSSTLAGGSGEQFF.

The chain combines TRBV4-1 with TRBJ2-7; 7 nucleotides agree with TRBD1. V shed 2 bases, J shed 2 bases, and the junction held 3 bases outside the gene matches. Germline CDR1 MGHRA, CDR2 YSYEKL. The CDR3 is made up of 14 amino acids. The CDR3 reads CASSQQGVTYEQYF. The CDR3 DNA is TGCGCCAGCAGCCAACAGGGGGTCACCTACGAGCAGTACTTC.

The chain carries TRBV10-2 and TRBJ2-3; 8 nucleotides match TRBD2. Trimming at V came to 3 bases and at J to 6 bases, leaving 5 bases not matched to a gene. The CDR3 has 14 amino acids. CDR1 and CDR2 (germline): WSHSY, SAAADI. In nucleotides, the CDR3 is TGCGCCAGCAGTGAAGGGCGGGAGGTTGATACGCAGTATTTT. Its translation is CASSEGREVDTQYF.

The rearrangement links TRBV28 to TRBJ2-7; possible D gene TRBD1, 6 bases. Trimming took off 2 bases at V and 6 bases at J, with 14 bases between the two ends. The CDR3 covers 14 residues. CDR1 is MDHEN and CDR2 is SYDVKM in the germline V gene. This chain's CDR3 is CASSLVLGAGEQYF. DNA for the CDR3: TGTGCCAGCAGTTTAGTTTTGGGGGCGGGCGAGCAGTACTTC.

CDR3 DNA sequence: TGTGCCAGCAGTGAACGGGCAGGGGAGGGTGGCTATGGCTACACCTTC. Translating it yields CASSERAGEGGYGYTF. The chain employs TRBV25-1 and TRBJ1-2; D is perhaps TRBD1 (6 bases). The V end lost 2 bases, the J end lost 4 bases, and 17 bases lay between the germline ends. Germline-derived CDR1 and CDR2 are MGHDK and SYGVNS. The CDR3 consists of 16 residues.

V is TRBV19 and J is TRBJ1-1; 7 bases are shared with TRBD1. Germline V gene lookup returns CDR1 LNHDA and CDR2 SQIVND (reference sequence). This CDR3 is 15 amino acids long. V was pared by 5 bases and J by 9 bases, with 15 bases of the junction left unmatched. CDR3 loop: CASSAGGHHVDKAFF. As DNA, the CDR3 is TGTGCCAGTAGTGCAGGGGGACATCACGTGGATAAAGCTTTCTTT.

The V gene is TRBV5-3, the J gene TRBJ1-5; D remains ambiguous. TRBV5-3 is sorted into the ORF group, with uncertain function. The CDR3 is made up of 14 amino acids. Between the trimmed V and J ends, which lost 0 bases and 6 bases, there was a span of 10 bases. The CDR3 region has the DNA TGTGCCAGAAGCTTGGCCGGGGATCTTCAGCCCCAGCATTTT. Translation gives CARSLAGDLQPQHF.

This rearrangement joins TRBV5-4 to TRBJ1-3; D unresolved. The CDR3 spans 14 residues. Germline-derived CDR1 and CDR2 are SGHNT and YYREEE (reference sequence). Trimming left V 5 bases short and J 0 bases short, with 9 bases between. The chain's CDR3 is CASSDMTSGNTIYF. For the CDR3, the DNA is TGTGCCAGCAGTGACATGACCTCTGGAAACACCATATATTTT.

The chain has TRBV28 and TRBJ1-1, with D perhaps matching TRBD1 (6 bases). CDR1 and CDR2 from the germline V gene are MDHEN and SYDVKM. The CDR3 extends over 17 amino acids. V lost 2 bases, J lost 1 base, and 17 bases lay in between. The CDR3 is CASSLNLLGDTNTEAFF. In DNA form, the CDR3 reads TGTGCCAGCAGTTTAAATTTGTTGGGGGACACGAACACTGAAGCTTTCTTT.